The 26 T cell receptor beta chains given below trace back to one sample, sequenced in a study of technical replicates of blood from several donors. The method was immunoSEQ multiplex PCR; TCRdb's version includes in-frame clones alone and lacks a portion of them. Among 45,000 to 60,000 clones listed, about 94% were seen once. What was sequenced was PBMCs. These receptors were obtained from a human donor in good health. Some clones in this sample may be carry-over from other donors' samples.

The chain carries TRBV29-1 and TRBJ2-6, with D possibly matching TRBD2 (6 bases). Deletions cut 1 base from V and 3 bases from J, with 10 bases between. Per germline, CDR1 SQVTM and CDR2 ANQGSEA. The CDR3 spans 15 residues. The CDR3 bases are TGCAGCGTTGAAGGCGGGGCAGGTGGGGCCAACGTCCTGACTTTC. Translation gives CSVEGGAGGANVLTF.

The CDR3 sequence: CASGPPWTSGRDTQYF. The CDR3 DNA sequence: TGTGCCAGCGGCCCACCCTGGACTAGCGGGAGAGATACGCAGTATTTT. The rearrangement links TRBV7-9 to TRBJ2-3; TRBD2 agrees at 13 bases. Germline V CDR1 and CDR2: SEHNR, FQNEAQ (reference sequence). There are 16 residues in the CDR3. J lost 5 bases, V lost 8 bases, and 10 bases had no gene match. The variable domain in full, with the rest retrieved from reference TRBV7-9 and TRBJ2-3, is DTGVSQNPRHKITKRGQNVTFRCDPISEHNRLYWYRQTLGQGPEFLTYFQNEAQLEKSRLLSDRFSAERPKGSFSTLEIQRTEQGDSAMYLCASGPPWTSGRDTQYFGPGTRLTVL.

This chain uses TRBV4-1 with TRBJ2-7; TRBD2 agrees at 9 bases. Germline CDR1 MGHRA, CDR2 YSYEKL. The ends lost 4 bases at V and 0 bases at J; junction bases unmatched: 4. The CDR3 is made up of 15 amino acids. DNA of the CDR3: TGCGCCAGCAGCCCGGGACTAGCATTCTCCTACGAGCAGTACTTC. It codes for CASSPGLAFSYEQYF.

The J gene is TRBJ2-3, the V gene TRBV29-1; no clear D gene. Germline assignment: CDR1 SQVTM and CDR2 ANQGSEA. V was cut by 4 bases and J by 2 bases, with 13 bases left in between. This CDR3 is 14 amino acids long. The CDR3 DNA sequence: TGCAGCGTTGTCGACTTAGCAAACACAGATACGCAGTATTTT. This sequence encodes CSVVDLANTDTQYF.

CDR3 bases: TGTGCCACCAGCAGGGAAAGACTAGCGGGAGGTCGGGATACGCAGTATTTT. Its protein is CATSRERLAGGRDTQYF. The gene calls are TRBV15 and TRBJ2-3, with 13 bases lining up with TRBD2. Trimming took 3 bases from V and 6 from J; bases not matched to a gene: 9. Germline assignment: CDR1 LNHNV and CDR2 YYDKDF (reference sequence). The CDR3 runs to 17 residues. Using reference TRBV15 and TRBJ2-3 for the parts outside the CDR3, the full variable domain is DAMVIQNPRYQVTQFGKPVTLSCSQTLNHNVMYWYQQKSSQAPKLLFHYYDKDFNNEADTPDNFQSRRPNTSFCFLDIRSPGLGDTAMYLCATSRERLAGGRDTQYFGPGTRLTVL.

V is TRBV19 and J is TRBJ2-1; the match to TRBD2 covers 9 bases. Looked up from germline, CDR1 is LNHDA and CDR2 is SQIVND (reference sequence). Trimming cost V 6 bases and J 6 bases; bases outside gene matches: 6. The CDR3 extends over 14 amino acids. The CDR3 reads CASRGLAPTNEQFF. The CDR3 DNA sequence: TGTGCCAGTAGGGGACTAGCCCCGACCAATGAGCAGTTCTTC. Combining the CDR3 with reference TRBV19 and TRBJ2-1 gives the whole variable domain DGGITQSPKYLFRKEGQNVTLSCEQNLNHDAMYWYRQDPGQGLRLIYYSQIVNDFQKGDIAEGYSVSREKKESFPLTVTSAQKNPTAFYLCASRGLAPTNEQFFGPGTRLTVL.

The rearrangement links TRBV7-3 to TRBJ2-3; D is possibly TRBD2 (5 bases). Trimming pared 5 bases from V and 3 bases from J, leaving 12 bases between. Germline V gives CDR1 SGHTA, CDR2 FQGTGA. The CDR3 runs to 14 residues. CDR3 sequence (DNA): TGTGCCAGCAGCCCCAGGACTGCAACAGATACGCAGTATTTT. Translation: CASSPRTATDTQYF.

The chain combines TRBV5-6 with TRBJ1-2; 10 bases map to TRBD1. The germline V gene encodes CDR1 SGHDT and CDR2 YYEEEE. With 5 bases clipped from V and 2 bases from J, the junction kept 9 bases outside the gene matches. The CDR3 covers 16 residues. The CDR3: CASRLGTGVWNYGYTF. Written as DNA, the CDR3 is TGTGCCAGCAGACTTGGGACAGGGGTTTGGAACTATGGCTACACCTTC.

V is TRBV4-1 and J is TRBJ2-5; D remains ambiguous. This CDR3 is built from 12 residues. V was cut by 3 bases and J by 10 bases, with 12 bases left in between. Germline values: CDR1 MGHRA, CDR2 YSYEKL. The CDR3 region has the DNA TGCGCCAGCAGCCAGCCCAGTGAGGACCAGTACTTC. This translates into CASSQPSEDQYF.

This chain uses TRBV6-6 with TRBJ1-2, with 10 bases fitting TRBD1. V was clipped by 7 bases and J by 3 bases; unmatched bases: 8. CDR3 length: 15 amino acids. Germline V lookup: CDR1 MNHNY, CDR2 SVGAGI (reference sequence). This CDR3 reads CASTKGQGLDYGYTF. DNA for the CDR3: TGTGCCAGCACCAAGGGACAGGGGCTGGACTATGGCTACACCTTC.

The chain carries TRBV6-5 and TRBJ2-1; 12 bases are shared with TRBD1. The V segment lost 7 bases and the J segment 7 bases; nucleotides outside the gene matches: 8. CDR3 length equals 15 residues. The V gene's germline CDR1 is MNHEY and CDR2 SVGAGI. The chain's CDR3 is CASTGDRGRYNEQFF. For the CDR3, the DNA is TGTGCCAGCACCGGGGACAGGGGGCGTTATAATGAGCAGTTCTTC.

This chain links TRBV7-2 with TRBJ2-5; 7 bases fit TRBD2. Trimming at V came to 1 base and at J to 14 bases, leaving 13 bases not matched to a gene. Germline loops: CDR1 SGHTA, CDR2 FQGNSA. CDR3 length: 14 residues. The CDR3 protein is CASSLGLADTSYYF. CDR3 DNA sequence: TGTGCCAGCAGCTTAGGGCTAGCGGATACCTCTTATTACTTC.

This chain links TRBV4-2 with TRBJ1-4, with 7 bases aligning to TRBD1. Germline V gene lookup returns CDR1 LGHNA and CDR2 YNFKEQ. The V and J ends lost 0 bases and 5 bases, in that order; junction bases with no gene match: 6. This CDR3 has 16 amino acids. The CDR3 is CASSQDWGQRNEKLFF. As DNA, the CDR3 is TGTGCCAGCAGCCAAGATTGGGGACAGAGAAATGAAAAACTGTTTTTT.

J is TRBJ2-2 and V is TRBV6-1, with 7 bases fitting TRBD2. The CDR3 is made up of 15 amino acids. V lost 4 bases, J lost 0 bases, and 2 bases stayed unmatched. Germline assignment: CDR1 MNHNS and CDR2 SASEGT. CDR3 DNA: TGTGCCAGCAGTGTGGGGGGGGCGAACACCGGGGAGCTGTTTTTT. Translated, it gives CASSVGGANTGELFF.

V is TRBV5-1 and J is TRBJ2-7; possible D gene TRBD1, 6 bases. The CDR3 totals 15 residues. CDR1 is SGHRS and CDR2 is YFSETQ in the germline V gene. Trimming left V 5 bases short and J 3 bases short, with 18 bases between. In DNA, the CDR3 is TGCGCCAGCAGTAATCGACAGGCTACTTACTACGAGCAGTACTTC. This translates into CASSNRQATYYEQYF.

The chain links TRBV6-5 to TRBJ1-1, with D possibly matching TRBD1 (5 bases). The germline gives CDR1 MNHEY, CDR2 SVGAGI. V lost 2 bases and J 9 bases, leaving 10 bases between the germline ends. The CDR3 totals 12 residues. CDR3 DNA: TGTGCCAGCAGTTACCGGGGGGGGAAAGCTTTCTTT. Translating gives CASSYRGGKAFF.

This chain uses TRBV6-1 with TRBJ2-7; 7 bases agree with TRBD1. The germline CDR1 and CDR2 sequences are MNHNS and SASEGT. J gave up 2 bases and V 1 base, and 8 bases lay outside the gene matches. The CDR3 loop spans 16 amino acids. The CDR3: CASSEEPGQTAYEQYF. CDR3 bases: TGTGCCAGCAGTGAAGAACCGGGACAGACCGCCTACGAGCAGTACTTC.

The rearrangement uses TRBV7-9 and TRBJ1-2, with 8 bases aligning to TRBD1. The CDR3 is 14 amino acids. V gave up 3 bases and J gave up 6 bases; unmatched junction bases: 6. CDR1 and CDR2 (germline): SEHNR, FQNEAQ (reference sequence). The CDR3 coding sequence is TGTGCCAGCAGCTTCGGACAGGGTCCCAATGGCTACACCTTC. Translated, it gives CASSFGQGPNGYTF.

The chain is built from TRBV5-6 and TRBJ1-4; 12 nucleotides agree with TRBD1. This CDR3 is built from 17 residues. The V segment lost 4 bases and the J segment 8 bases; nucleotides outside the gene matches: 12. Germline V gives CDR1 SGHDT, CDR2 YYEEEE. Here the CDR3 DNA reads TGTGCCAGCAGCCGCCGGGACAGGGGGCTCGAGAGAGAAAAACTGTTTTTT. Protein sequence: CASSRRDRGLEREKLFF.

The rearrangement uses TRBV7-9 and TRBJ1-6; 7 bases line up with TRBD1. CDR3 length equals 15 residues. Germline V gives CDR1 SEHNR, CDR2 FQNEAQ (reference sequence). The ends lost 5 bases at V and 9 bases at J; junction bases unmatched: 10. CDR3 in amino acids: CASSTQGTVSSPLHF. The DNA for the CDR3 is TGTGCCAGCAGCACACAGGGGACGGTTTCTTCACCCCTCCACTTT.

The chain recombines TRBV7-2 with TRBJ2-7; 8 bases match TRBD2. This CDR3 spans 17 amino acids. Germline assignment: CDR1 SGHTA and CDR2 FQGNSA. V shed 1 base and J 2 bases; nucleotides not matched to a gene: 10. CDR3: CASSLVPGLAGPYEQYF. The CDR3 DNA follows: TGTGCCAGCAGCTTAGTACCGGGGCTAGCGGGCCCCTACGAGCAGTACTTC.

CDR3 sequence: CASSQIGSRGTQYF. The CDR3 region has the DNA TGCGCCAGCAGCCAAATTGGGAGTCGGGGTACGCAGTATTTT. The V and J genes are TRBV4-1 and TRBJ2-3; possibly TRBD2 for D (5 bases). The V gene's germline CDR1 is MGHRA and CDR2 YSYEKL. The CDR3 contains 14 residues. Between the trimmed V and J ends, which lost 2 bases and 8 bases, there was a span of 14 bases.

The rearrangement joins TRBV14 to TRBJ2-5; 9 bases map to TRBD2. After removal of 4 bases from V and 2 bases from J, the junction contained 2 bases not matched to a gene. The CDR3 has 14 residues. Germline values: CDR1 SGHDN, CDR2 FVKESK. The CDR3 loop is CASSLGLAQETQYF. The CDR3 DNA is TGTGCCAGCAGCCTCGGACTAGCGCAAGAGACCCAGTACTTC.

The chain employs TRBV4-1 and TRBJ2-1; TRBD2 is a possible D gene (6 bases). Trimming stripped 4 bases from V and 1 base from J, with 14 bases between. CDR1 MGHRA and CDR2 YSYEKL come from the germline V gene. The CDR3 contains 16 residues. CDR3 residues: CASSRTLASSYNEQFF. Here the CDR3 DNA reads TGCGCCAGCAGCCGGACTCTAGCGTCTTCCTACAATGAGCAGTTCTTC.

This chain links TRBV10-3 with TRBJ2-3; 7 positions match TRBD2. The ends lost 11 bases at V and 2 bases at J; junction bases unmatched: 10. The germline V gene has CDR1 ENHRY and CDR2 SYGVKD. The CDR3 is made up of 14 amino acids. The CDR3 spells CASNSLADTDTQYF. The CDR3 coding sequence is TGTGCCTCCAACAGCCTAGCGGACACAGATACGCAGTATTTT.

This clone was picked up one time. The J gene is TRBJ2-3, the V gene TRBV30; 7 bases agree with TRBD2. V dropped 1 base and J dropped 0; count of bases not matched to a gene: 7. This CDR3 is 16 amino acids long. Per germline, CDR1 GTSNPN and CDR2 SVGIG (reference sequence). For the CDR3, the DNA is TGTGCCTGGAGTGAATCTTATAGCGGGAGCACAGATACGCAGTATTTT. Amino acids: CAWSESYSGSTDTQYF.